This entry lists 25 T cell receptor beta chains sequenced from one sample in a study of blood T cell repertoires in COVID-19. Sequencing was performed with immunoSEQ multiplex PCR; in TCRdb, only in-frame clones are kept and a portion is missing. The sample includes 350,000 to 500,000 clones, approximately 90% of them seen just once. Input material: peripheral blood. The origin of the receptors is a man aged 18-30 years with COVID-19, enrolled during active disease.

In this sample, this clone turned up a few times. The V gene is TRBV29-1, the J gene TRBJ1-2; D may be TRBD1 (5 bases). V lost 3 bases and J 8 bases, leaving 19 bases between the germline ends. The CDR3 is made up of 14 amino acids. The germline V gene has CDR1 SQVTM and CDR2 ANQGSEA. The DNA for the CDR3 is TGCAGCGTTGAGGCCCGGGGGGAGGGGCGAGGCTACACCTTC. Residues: CSVEARGEGRGYTF.

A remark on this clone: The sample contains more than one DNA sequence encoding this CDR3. In DNA, the CDR3 is TGTGCCAGCAGCTCTAGCGGGGGGACAGATACGCAGTATTTT. It specifies CASSSSGGTDTQYF. This chain uses TRBV11-3 with TRBJ2-3, with 11 bases fitting TRBD2. The CDR3 runs to 14 residues. V lost 4 bases, J lost 3 bases, and 0 bases stayed unmatched. CDR1 SGHNT and CDR2 YENEEA come from the germline V gene.

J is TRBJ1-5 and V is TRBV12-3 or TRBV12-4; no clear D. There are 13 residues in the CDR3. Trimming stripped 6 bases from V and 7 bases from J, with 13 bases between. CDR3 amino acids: CASRAPDSQPQHF. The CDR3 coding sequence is TGTGCCAGCAGGGCCCCAGACTCACAGCCCCAGCATTTT.

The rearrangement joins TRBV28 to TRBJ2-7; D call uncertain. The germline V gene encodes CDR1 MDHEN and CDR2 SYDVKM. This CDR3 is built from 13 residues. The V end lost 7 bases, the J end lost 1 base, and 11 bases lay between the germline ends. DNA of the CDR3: TGTGCCAGCACACCCCCAGGATCCTACGAGCAGTACTTC. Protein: CASTPPGSYEQYF.

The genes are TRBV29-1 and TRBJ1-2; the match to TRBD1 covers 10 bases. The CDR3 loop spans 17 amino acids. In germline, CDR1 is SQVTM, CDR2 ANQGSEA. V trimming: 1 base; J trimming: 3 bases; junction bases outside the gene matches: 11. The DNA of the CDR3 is TGCAGCGTTGAAGGGGGGATAACGGGACAGGGGCACTATGGCTACACCTTC. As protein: CSVEGGITGQGHYGYTF.

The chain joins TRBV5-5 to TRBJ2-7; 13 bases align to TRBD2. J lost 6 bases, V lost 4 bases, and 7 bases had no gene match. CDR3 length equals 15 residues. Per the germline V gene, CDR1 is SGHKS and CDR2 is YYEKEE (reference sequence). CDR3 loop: CASSLTSGRAIEQYF. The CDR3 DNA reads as TGTGCCAGCAGCCTAACTAGCGGGAGGGCCATCGAGCAGTACTTC. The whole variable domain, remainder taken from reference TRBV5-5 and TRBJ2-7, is DAGVTQSPTHLIKTRGQQVTLRCSPISGHKSVSWYQQVLGQGPQFIFQYYEKEERGRGNFPDRFSARQFPNYSSELNVNALLLGDSALYLCASSLTSGRAIEQYFGPGTRLTVT.

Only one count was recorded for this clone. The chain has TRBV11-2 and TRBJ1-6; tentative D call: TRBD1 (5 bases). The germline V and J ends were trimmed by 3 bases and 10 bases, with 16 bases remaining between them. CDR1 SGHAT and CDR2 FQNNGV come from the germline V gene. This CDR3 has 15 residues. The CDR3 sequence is CASSLYSQGGSPLHF. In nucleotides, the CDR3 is TGTGCCAGCAGCTTGTATTCGCAGGGTGGGTCACCCCTCCACTTT.

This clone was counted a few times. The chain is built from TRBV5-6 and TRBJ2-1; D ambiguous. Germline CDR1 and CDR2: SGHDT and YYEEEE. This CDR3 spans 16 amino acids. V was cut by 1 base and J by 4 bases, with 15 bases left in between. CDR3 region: CASSLMTTSLYNEQFF. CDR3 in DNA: TGTGCCAGCAGCTTGATGACAACCTCTCTGTACAATGAGCAGTTCTTC.

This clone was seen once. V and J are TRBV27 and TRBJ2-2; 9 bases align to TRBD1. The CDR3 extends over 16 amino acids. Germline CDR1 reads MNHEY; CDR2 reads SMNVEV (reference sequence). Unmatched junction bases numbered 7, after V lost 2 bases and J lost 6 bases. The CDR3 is CASSLRPGTGPGELFF. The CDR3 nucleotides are TGTGCCAGCAGTTTACGGCCCGGGACAGGGCCCGGGGAGCTGTTTTTT.

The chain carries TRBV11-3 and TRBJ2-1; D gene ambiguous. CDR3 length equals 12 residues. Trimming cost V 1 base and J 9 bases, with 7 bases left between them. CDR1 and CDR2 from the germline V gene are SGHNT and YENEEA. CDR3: CASSLGRSEQFF. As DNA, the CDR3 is TGTGCCAGCAGCTTAGGTCGTAGTGAGCAGTTCTTC. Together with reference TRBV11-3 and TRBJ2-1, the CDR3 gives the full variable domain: EAGVVQSPRYKIIEKKQPVAFWCNPISGHNTLYWYLQNLGQGPELLIRYENEEAVDDSQLPKDRFSAERLKGVDSTLKIQPAELGDSAVYLCASSLGRSEQFFGPGTRLTVL.

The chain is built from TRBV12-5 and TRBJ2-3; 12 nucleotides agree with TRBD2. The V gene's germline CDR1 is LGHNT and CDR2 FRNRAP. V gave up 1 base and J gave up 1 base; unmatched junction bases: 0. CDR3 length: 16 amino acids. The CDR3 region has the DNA TGTGCTAGTGGTTTGGCTAGCGGGAGGGGCACAGATACGCAGTATTTT. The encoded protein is CASGLASGRGTDTQYF.

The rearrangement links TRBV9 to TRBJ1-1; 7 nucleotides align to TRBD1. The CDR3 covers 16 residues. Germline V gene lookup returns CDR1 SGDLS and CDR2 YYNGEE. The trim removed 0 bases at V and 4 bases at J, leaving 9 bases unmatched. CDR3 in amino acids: CASSVDRGRRGTEAFF. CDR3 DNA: TGTGCCAGCAGCGTAGACAGGGGCCGACGGGGCACTGAAGCTTTCTTT.

The CDR3 sequence: CASSLQNGETQYF. For the CDR3, the DNA is TGTGCCAGCAGCTTGCAGAACGGGGAGACCCAGTACTTC. V and J are TRBV5-4 and TRBJ2-5; no clear D gene. The CDR3 contains 13 residues. With 1 base removed from V and 5 bases from J, the gap between germline ends came to 9 bases. Germline CDR1 and CDR2: SGHNT and YYREEE (reference sequence). Full variable domain (missing parts from reference TRBV5-4 and TRBJ2-5): ETGVTQSPTHLIKTRGQQVTLRCSSQSGHNTVSWYQQALGQGPQFIFQYYREEENGRGNFPPRFSGLQFPNYSSELNVNALELDDSALYLCASSLQNGETQYFGPGTRLLVL.

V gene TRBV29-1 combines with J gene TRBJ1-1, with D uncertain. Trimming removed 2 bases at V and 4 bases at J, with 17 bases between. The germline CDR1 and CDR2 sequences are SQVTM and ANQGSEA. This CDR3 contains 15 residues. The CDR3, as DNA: TGCAGCGTTGAACCGCACTTGGAGGGTGGCACTGAAGCTTTCTTT. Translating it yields CSVEPHLEGGTEAFF. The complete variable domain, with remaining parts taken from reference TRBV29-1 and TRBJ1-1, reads SAVISQKPSRDICQRGTSLTIQCQVDSQVTMMFWYRQQPGQSLTLIATANQGSEATYESGFVIDKFPISRPNLTFSTLTVSNMSPEDSSIYLCSVEPHLEGGTEAFFGQGTRLTVV.

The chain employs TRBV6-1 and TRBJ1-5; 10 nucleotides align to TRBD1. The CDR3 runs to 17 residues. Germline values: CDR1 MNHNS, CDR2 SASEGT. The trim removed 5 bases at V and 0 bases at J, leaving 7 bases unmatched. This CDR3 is CASSKGTGAYSNQPQHF. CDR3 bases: TGTGCCAGCAGTAAAGGGACAGGGGCTTATAGCAATCAGCCCCAGCATTTT.

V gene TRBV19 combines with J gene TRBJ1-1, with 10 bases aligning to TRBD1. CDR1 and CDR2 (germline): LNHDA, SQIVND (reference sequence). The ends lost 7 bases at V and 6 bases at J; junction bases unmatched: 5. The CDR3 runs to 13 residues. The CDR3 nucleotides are TGTGCCAGTACCCCGACAGGGGGCTCTGAAGCTTTCTTT. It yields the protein CASTPTGGSEAFF.

CDR3 sequence (DNA): TGCGCCAGCAGCTTGGGGTCTGGGGGCTTATCCTACGAGCAGTACTTC. Its protein product is CASSLGSGGLSYEQYF. The chain links TRBV5-1 to TRBJ2-7, with a possible D match to TRBD1 (6 bases). Germline lookup yields CDR1 SGHRS and CDR2 YFSETQ. The CDR3 totals 16 residues. Trimming took 0 bases from V and 1 from J, leaving 14 bases between them.

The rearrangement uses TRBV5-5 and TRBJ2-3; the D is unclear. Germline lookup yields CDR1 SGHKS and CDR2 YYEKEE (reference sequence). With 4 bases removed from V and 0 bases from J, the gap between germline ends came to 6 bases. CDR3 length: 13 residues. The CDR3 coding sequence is TGTGCCAGCAGCCCGACTAGCACAGATACGCAGTATTTT. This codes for CASSPTSTDTQYF.

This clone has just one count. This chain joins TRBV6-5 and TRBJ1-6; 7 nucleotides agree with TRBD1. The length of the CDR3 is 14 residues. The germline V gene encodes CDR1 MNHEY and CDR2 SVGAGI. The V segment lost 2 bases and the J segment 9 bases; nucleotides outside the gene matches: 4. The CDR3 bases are TGTGCCAGCAGTTACACCAGGGGGAGTTCACCCCTCCACTTT. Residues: CASSYTRGSSPLHF.

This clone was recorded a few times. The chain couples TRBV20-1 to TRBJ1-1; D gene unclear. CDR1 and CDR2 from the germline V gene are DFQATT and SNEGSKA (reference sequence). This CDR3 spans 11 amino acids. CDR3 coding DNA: TGCAGAACGGGGTCCGGTCATGAAGCTTTCTTT. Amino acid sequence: CRTGSGHEAFF.

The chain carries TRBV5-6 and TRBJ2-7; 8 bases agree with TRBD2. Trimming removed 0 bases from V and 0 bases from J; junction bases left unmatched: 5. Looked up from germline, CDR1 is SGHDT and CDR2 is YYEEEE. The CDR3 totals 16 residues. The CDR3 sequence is CASSLAAGVGSYEQYF. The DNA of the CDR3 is TGTGCCAGCAGCTTGGCAGCGGGAGTGGGCTCCTACGAGCAGTACTTC.

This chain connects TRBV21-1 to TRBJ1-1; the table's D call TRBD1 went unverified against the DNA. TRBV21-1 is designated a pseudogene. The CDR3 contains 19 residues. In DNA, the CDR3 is TGTGCCAGTTCTCTTCGGTCTCACAGGGGGCCATGGATGAACACTGAAGCTTTCTTT. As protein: CASSLRSHRGPWMNTEAFF.

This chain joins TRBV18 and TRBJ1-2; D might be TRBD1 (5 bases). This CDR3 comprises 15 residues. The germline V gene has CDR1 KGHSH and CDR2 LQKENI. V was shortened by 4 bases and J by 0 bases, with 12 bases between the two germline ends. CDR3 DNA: TGTGCCAGCTCACTATTGACAGAAACTAACTATGGCTACACCTTC. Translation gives CASSLLTETNYGYTF.

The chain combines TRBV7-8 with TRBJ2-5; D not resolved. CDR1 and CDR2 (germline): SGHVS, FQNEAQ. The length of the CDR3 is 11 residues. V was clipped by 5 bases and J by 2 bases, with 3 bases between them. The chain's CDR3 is CASSLQETQYF. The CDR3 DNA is TGTGCCAGCAGCCTACAAGAGACCCAGTACTTC.

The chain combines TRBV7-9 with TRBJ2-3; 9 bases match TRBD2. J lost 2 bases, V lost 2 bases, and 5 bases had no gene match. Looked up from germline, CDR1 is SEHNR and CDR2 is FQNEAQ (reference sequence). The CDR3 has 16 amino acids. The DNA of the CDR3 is TGTGCCAGCAGCTTACGAGGCGGGAGGGCCACAGATACGCAGTATTTT. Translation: CASSLRGGRATDTQYF.